Listed here are 14 T cell receptor beta chains from one sample, sequenced in a study of Ad26.COV2.S vaccination and SARS-CoV-2 variants. Regarding treatment: around 19 received Ad26.COV2.S at low or high dose, single or two shots; roughly 5 received placebo; per-sample allocation not given. After the first vaccine or placebo injection, samples were drawn on day 63. This table comes from immunoSEQ multiplex PCR, and its TCRdb copy is limited to in-frame clones, with some not included. The sample consists of 350,000 to 450,000 clones, about 88% of them appearing once. The material was peripheral blood, obtained in a trial of Ad26.COV2.S vaccine versus placebo. The receptor source for this set is a person between 18 and 59 years old who received the Ad26.COV2.S COVID-19 vaccine or a placebo.

The J gene is TRBJ1-4, the V gene TRBV29-1; D is possibly TRBD1 (6 bases). Germline V lookup: CDR1 SQVTM, CDR2 ANQGSEA. The CDR3 covers 14 residues. Trimming shortened V by 5 bases and J by 2 bases, and 12 bases separated the two germline ends. The CDR3 loop reads CSVRQGSTNEKLFF. The CDR3, as DNA: TGCAGCGTTCGGCAGGGGAGTACTAATGAAAAACTGTTTTTT.

CDR3 DNA sequence: TGCGCCAGCAGCCAAGATTTCCGGGAGGCAGATACGCAGTATTTT. This encodes CASSQDFREADTQYF. The chain recombines TRBV4-3 with TRBJ2-3; 7 bases are a match to TRBD2. This CDR3 region has 15 residues. The V gene end was trimmed by 0 bases and the J gene end by 4 bases; junction bases not matched to a gene: 4. The germline gives CDR1 LGHNA, CDR2 YSLEER.

This clone was detected only once. The chain is built from TRBV7-9 and TRBJ2-7, with D maybe TRBD1 (5 bases). The germline V gene has CDR1 SEHNR and CDR2 FQNEAQ (reference sequence). CDR3 length equals 13 residues. V lost 1 base and J 3 bases, leaving 7 bases between the germline ends. CDR3 protein: CASSLEQDYEQYF. As DNA, the CDR3 is TGTGCCAGCAGCTTAGAACAGGACTACGAGCAGTACTTC.

The chain has TRBV28 and TRBJ1-6, with D possibly being TRBD1 (5 bases). Trimming removed 7 bases from V and 3 bases from J, with 13 bases in between. Germline V gene lookup returns CDR1 MDHEN and CDR2 SYDVKM. The CDR3 sequence is 15 residues long. CDR3 region: CASNPGLVYNSPLHF. CDR3 in DNA: TGTGCCAGCAACCCGGGACTAGTCTATAATTCACCCCTCCACTTT.

V usage is TRBV6-4 and J usage is TRBJ2-1, with D uncertain. There are 13 residues in the CDR3. Germline V CDR1 and CDR2: MRHNA, SNTAGT. Trimming left V 2 bases short and J 4 bases short, with 6 bases between. CDR3 DNA: TGTGCCAGCAGTGACGGATTGTACAATGAGCAGTTCTTC. This encodes CASSDGLYNEQFF.

The genes are TRBV6-6 and TRBJ2-6; 7 bases map to TRBD2. The CDR3 totals 14 residues. J lost 0 bases, V lost 8 bases, and 1 base had no gene match. In germline, CDR1 is MNHNY, CDR2 SVGAGI (reference sequence). For the CDR3, the DNA is TGTGCCAGCTGGGGGGGCTCTGGGGCCAACGTCCTGACTTTC. This gives the protein CASWGGSGANVLTF.

The chain carries TRBV19 and TRBJ2-7; 11 nucleotides align to TRBD2. J lost 6 bases, V lost 2 bases, and 3 bases had no gene match. Germline CDR1 LNHDA, CDR2 SQIVND (reference sequence). The CDR3 sequence is 14 residues long. The DNA for the CDR3 is TGTGCCAGTAGTATATCGCTAGCGGGAGGCGAGCAGTACTTC. It translates to CASSISLAGGEQYF. Full variable domain (remainder filled in from reference TRBV19 and TRBJ2-7): DGGITQSPKYLFRKEGQNVTLSCEQNLNHDAMYWYRQDPGQGLRLIYYSQIVNDFQKGDIAEGYSVSREKKESFPLTVTSAQKNPTAFYLCASSISLAGGEQYFGPGTRLTVT.

This chain links TRBV28 with TRBJ1-3, with a weak D call TRBD1 (5 bases). V lost 2 bases and J lost 4, with 12 bases in between. The CDR3 totals 15 residues. The germline gives CDR1 MDHEN, CDR2 SYDVKM. The CDR3 loop is CASSLIGVSGNTIYF. CDR3 nucleotide sequence: TGTGCCAGCAGTTTAATAGGGGTGTCCGGAAACACCATATATTTT.

This chain links TRBV28 with TRBJ2-1; possibly TRBD2 for D (5 bases). V lost 6 bases and J 4 bases, leaving 16 bases between the germline ends. CDR1 is MDHEN and CDR2 is SYDVKM in the germline V gene. This CDR3 has 15 amino acids. The CDR3 reads CASSSLGVGYNEQFF. In DNA form, the CDR3 reads TGTGCCAGCAGCTCCCTCGGGGTAGGGTACAATGAGCAGTTCTTC. The entire variable domain, with the rest obtained from reference TRBV28 and TRBJ2-1, is as follows: DVKVTQSSRYLVKRTGEKVFLECVQDMDHENMFWYRQDPGLGLRLIYFSYDVKMKEKGDIPEGYSVSREKKERFSLILESASTNQTSMYLCASSSLGVGYNEQFFGPGTRLTVL.

This rearrangement joins TRBV18 to TRBJ2-1, with 11 bases matching TRBD2. Germline CDR1 is KGHSH and CDR2 is LQKENI. Germline trimming cut 4 bases from V and 2 bases from J; bases unmatched to any gene: 4. The CDR3 runs to 16 residues. Here the CDR3 reads CASSRRLAGTYNEQFF. CDR3 bases: TGTGCCAGCTCACGCAGACTAGCGGGAACCTACAATGAGCAGTTCTTC.

V usage is TRBV7-3 and J usage is TRBJ1-1; TRBD1 aligns across 9 bases. In germline, CDR1 is SGHTA, CDR2 FQGTGA. The CDR3 extends over 15 amino acids. V lost 1 base and J lost 6; bases outside the gene matches: 6. This chain's CDR3 is CASSLRRTGAPEAFF. CDR3 sequence (DNA): TGTGCCAGCAGCTTAAGACGGACAGGGGCCCCTGAAGCTTTCTTT. Combining the CDR3 with reference TRBV7-3 and TRBJ1-1 gives the whole variable domain GAGVSQTPSNKVTEKGKYVELRCDPISGHTALYWYRQSLGQGPEFLIYFQGTGAADDSGLPNDRFFAVRPEGSVSTLKIQRTERGDSAVYLCASSLRRTGAPEAFFGQGTRLTVV.

This chain connects TRBV12-3 or TRBV12-4 to TRBJ2-1; 15 bases map to TRBD2. The CDR3 runs to 13 residues. J gave up 10 bases and V 7 bases, and 2 bases lay outside the gene matches. The CDR3 coding sequence is TGTGCCAGCACCGGGACTAGCGGGAGGGAGCAGTTCTTC. Translation: CASTGTSGREQFF.

The count of this clone is one. V is TRBV28 and J is TRBJ2-1; weak D call: TRBD1 (8 bases). Germline values: CDR1 MDHEN, CDR2 SYDVKM. The V and J ends lost 4 bases and 6 bases respectively, with 16 bases between them. The CDR3 totals 15 residues. CDR3 DNA: TGTGCCAGCAGTTCCCACAGGGGGGAGGGCAATGAGCAGTTCTTC. Encoded protein: CASSSHRGEGNEQFF.

The chain links TRBV30 to TRBJ1-2, with D possibly being TRBD1 (5 bases). Germline CDR1 is GTSNPN and CDR2 is SVGIG (reference sequence). There are 14 residues in the CDR3. V was pared by 4 bases and J by 8 bases, with 20 bases between. CDR3 region: CAWTSNGGGGGYTF. The DNA of the CDR3 is TGTGCCTGGACAAGTAACGGGGGAGGTGGGGGCTACACCTTC.